A selection of T cell receptor beta chains follows, all from one sample in a study of cytotoxic CD8 clonotypes in ibrutinib-treated CLL. Using immunoSEQ multiplex PCR, the repertoire was profiled, and TCRdb retains in-frame clones only, with some absent. The data contain some 200,000 clones, around 70% of them singletons. The material was PBMCs, obtained after 12 months of ibrutinib treatment. All receptors come from a human donor with chronic lymphocytic leukemia. The CDR3 runs from the conserved cysteine through the conserved F or W. Fields, in order: clone size, J gene, D gene, V gene, CDR3 DNA, CDR3 protein. D genes are given only for firm matches. Clone size is stated in some rows and not others, as once, few, many or a class when expanded.

NA TRBJ2-7 TRBD1 TRBV2 TGTGCCAGCAGCGTAACAGGGGGGACCGACTACGAGCAGTACTTC CASSVTGGTDYEQYF
once TRBJ2-1 NA TRBV4-2 TGTGCCAGCAGCCAAGACGCGCGGGGAGGGGGTGAGCAGTTCTTC CASSQDARGGGEQFF
NA TRBJ2-5 NA TRBV5-6 TGTGCCAGCAGCTTGGATCGGGAGCAAGAGACCCAGTACTTC CASSLDREQETQYF
NA TRBJ2-3 TRBD2 TRBV11-2 TGTGCCAGCAGCTTAGCCTACGGGAGCGGGGAGGGCACAGATACGCAGTATTTT CASSLAYGSGEGTDTQYF
NA TRBJ2-3 TRBD2 TRBV6-8 TGTGCCAGCAGTTACATCCCTAGCGGGTCCCAACCAACCCCGGCCACAGATACGCAGTATTTT CASSYIPSGSQPTPATDTQYF
few TRBJ1-5 TRBD1 TRBV30 TGTGCCTGGAGTGTACAGGGGAGTCAGCCCCAGCATTTT CAWSVQGSQPQHF
NA TRBJ2-5 TRBD2 TRBV7-3 TGTGCCAGCAGCTTAACCCCTTTGACTAGCATGGAGACCCAGTACTTC CASSLTPLTSMETQYF
few TRBJ1-2 NA TRBV4-2 TGTGCCAGCAGCCAAGGGTGGGGCAGTGGCTACACCTTC CASSQGWGSGYTF
NA TRBJ2-7 TRBD2 TRBV7-2 TGTGCCAGCAGTCGTAGCGGGCCATACGAGCAGTACTTC CASSRSGPYEQYF
NA TRBJ1-2 TRBD1 TRBV30 TGTGCCTATGGACGGGACAGGGGGTTGTATGGCTACACCTTC CAYGRDRGLYGYTF
NA TRBJ2-7 TRBD1 TRBV2 TGTGCCAGCAGTTGGGAGAGGGGGCTTTCCGAGCAGTACTTC CASSWERGLSEQYF
NA TRBJ2-7 NA TRBV27 TGTGCCAGCAGGACCTGGGGACCCCCTGGGGAGCAGTACTTC CASRTWGPPGEQYF
NA TRBJ2-7 TRBD2 TRBV18 TGTGCCAGCTCACCAATTCCCCGACTAGCGGGGGGCCCCGTCTACGAGCAGTACTTC CASSPIPRLAGGPVYEQYF
NA TRBJ2-7 TRBD1 TRBV19 TGTGCCAGTACCCTCGAGGGACAGGGGTACGAGCAGTACTTC CASTLEGQGYEQYF
few TRBJ2-1 NA TRBV4-2 TGTGCCAGCAGCCAAGGGGCCTCTGAGCAGTTCTTC CASSQGASEQFF
NA TRBJ2-5 TRBD1 TRBV29-1 TGCAGCGTTGGACAGGGGGCGTACCAAGAGACCCAGTACTTC CSVGQGAYQETQYF
NA TRBJ2-7 TRBD1 TRBV29-1 TGCAGCGTTGTCGGGGCAGGGGGCGAATCGTACGAGCAGTACTTC CSVVGAGGESYEQYF
NA TRBJ2-3 TRBD1 TRBV7-9 TGTGCCGGAGGGACAGGGGTCACTAGCACAGATACGCAGTATTTT CAGGTGVTSTDTQYF
few TRBJ2-2 NA TRBV29-1 TGCAGCGTTGAAGACCCCGGGGAGCTGTTTTTT CSVEDPGELFF
NA TRBJ2-1 TRBD2 TRBV4-3 TGCGCCAGCAGCCAAGTGTTGACTAGCGGGAGCCCGTACGAGCAGTTCTTC CASSQVLTSGSPYEQFF
NA TRBJ2-5 TRBD1 TRBV30 TGTGCCTACTCCAAGGCAGGGGGCCGGGAGACCCAGTACTTC CAYSKAGGRETQYF
NA TRBJ2-7 TRBD2 TRBV10-3 TGTGCCATCAGTGGTGGGGGGGACGAGCAGTACTTC CAISGGGDEQYF
NA TRBJ1-1 NA TRBV11-2 TGTGCCAGCAGCTCCGTTTCCCGATGGTGGGAAGCTTTCTTT CASSSVSRWWEAFF
NA TRBJ2-7 NA TRBV7-9 TGTGCCAGCAGCCCTGACAACTCCTACGAGCAGTACTTC CASSPDNSYEQYF
NA TRBJ1-1 NA TRBV29-1 TGCAGCGTCCATGGGGCCGGCCGTAGGGCGAACACTGAAGCTTTCTTT CSVHGAGRRANTEAFF
NA TRBJ1-3 TRBD1 TRBV5-1 TGCGCCAGCAGCTTGGACGGGACAGGGAACTCTGGAAACACCATATATTTT CASSLDGTGNSGNTIYF
NA TRBJ1-2 NA TRBV6-5 TGTGCCAGCAGTTACTCCGGGACGGCAACTAACTATGGCTACACCTTC CASSYSGTATNYGYTF
NA TRBJ2-7 TRBD1 TRBV5-1 TGCGCCAGCAGCTTGGCTTCCGGGACAGGGGGAGGCGAGCAGTACTTC CASSLASGTGGGEQYF
NA TRBJ2-1 NA TRBV19 TGTGCCAGTAGTATAGATCTCTATGGAGGGCGGGACAATGAGCAGTTCTTC CASSIDLYGGRDNEQFF
NA TRBJ1-2 NA TRBV6-6 TGTGCCAGCAGTTACGCTGGCGGCGGCTACACCTTC CASSYAGGGYTF
NA TRBJ1-2 TRBD1 TRBV28 TGTGCCAGCAGGCAAGGGACAGCCAGGGGCTACACCTTC CASRQGTARGYTF
NA TRBJ1-5 NA TRBV16 TGTGCCAGCAGCCAATATCGAGGGAGCAATCAGCCCCAGCATTTT CASSQYRGSNQPQHF
NA TRBJ1-2 NA TRBV5-1 TGCGCCAGCAGTCAAAATCCAGGGACTGTCTCCACCTTC CASSQNPGTVSTF
many TRBJ1-1 NA TRBV10-3 TGTGCCATCCGAAACAGGGCGCTGGGGACTGAAGCTTTCTTT CAIRNRALGTEAFF
medium-sized TRBJ1-3 NA TRBV5-8 TGTGCCAGCAGCTTGTTTTCCGCGGAATCTGGAAACACCATATATTTT CASSLFSAESGNTIYF
NA TRBJ1-2 NA TRBV2 TGTGCCAGCAGCGAAGGGAATTCCTATGGCTACACCTTC CASSEGNSYGYTF
NA TRBJ1-5 NA TRBV30 TGTGCCTGGAGCCCCGGCTGGGGTCAAAATCAGCCCCAGCATTTT CAWSPGWGQNQPQHF
once TRBJ1-5 NA TRBV2 TGTGCCAGCCACCGTAGCAATCAGCCCCAGCATTTT CASHRSNQPQHF
NA TRBJ2-1 TRBD2 TRBV10-3 TGTGCCATCAGTGAGTCAGTAGCGGGAGAAGTCAATGAGCAGTTCTTC CAISESVAGEVNEQFF
NA TRBJ2-7 NA TRBV7-2 TGTGCCAGCAGCCCCAATTGGGGGTCCGGGGGCGAGCAGTACTTC CASSPNWGSGGEQYF
NA TRBJ2-1 NA TRBV6-5 TGTGCCAGCAGATTAGCGGACCAATGGGATGAGCAGTTCTTC CASRLADQWDEQFF
once TRBJ2-2 TRBD1 TRBV5-1 TGCGCCAGCAGCCTGGGACAGACCCAGAACACCGGGGAGCTGTTTTTT CASSLGQTQNTGELFF
NA TRBJ1-1 NA TRBV7-8 TGTGCCAGCAGCTCACCCGACAGGAGCAGAACTGAAGCTTTCTTT CASSSPDRSRTEAFF
few TRBJ1-2 NA TRBV28 TGTGCCAGCCATAACAGGGTCTATGGCTACACCTTC CASHNRVYGYTF
NA TRBJ2-7 NA TRBV4-1 TGCGCCAGCAGCCAAGGCCTTCGGGGTCCCGAGCAGTACTTC CASSQGLRGPEQYF
NA TRBJ1-2 NA TRBV9 TGTGCCAGCAGCTTACAGGCCCCGGAGGGCTACACCTTC CASSLQAPEGYTF